What follows describes a single TCR beta chain. The antigen is undetermined. With the read ending 3 residues before the CDR3 end, the germline J gene is used to fill in that end. This same CDR3 is encoded by further DNA sequences in the sample. This sample is part of a study of T cells in women clearing cervical HPV infection. Study as a whole: Women with histologically confirmed HPV16-related CIN3 or worse, 2 with invasive cancer, served as cases.

This CDR3 has 16 amino acids. The germline gives CDR1 KGHSH, CDR2 LQKENI. Findings and limits, study-wide: CIN3+ cases had significantly higher TCR repertoire richness than controls, but evenness did not differ. TRBV6-7 relative abundance averaged 0.11% in cases and more than 0.15% in controls.

The method was immunoSEQ multiplex PCR; TCRdb's version includes in-frame clones alone and lacks a portion of them. Listed are tens of thousands of clones; about 3.4% falls within the top ten. The sequence was obtained from a woman aged 18-69 years with a cervical HPV16 infection that either progressed to CIN3+ or cleared (not recorded which). V is TRBV18 and J is TRBJ1-2; D unresolved. The sample was blood buffy coat. CDR3 DNA, as far as it was read: TGTGCCAGCTCCCCGAGAGGACTAGCGGAGTCCTACGAC. Translation gives CASSPRGLAESYD. The whole CDR3 reads CASSPRGLAESYDYTF.